One sample yielded the 30 T cell receptor beta chains listed below, sequenced in a study of identical twins. MiXCR, applied by TCRdb to the 5' RACE reads, yields one record per CDR3 protein. The sample holds 1.5 million to 2 million distinct CDR3 sequences; around 33% are singletons and the top ten take about 0.27%. Sequenced: cord blood. The source of these receptors is a newborn girl in good health.

The gene calls are TRBV7-9 and TRBJ1-3, with a weak D call TRBD1 (6 bases). The CDR3 contains 15 residues. V was pared by 5 bases and J by 2 bases, with 13 bases between. Germline V gene lookup returns CDR1 SEHNR and CDR2 FQNEAQ (reference sequence). In nucleotides, the CDR3 is TGTGCCAGCAGCCCCCACAGGGTCCCTGGAAACACCATATATTTT. As protein: CASSPHRVPGNTIYF.

This clonotype was detected only a few times. The rearrangement joins TRBV27 to TRBJ2-7; TRBD1 aligns across 7 bases. This CDR3 contains 14 residues. J was trimmed by 2 bases and V by 5 bases; bases with no gene match: 6. The germline gives CDR1 MNHEY, CDR2 SMNVEV (reference sequence). This chain's CDR3 is CASSPTGWTYEQYF. CDR3 in DNA: TGTGCCAGCAGTCCGACAGGGTGGACCTACGAGCAGTACTTC.

This clonotype came up a few times. The chain links TRBV20-1 to TRBJ2-7, with D maybe TRBD1 (6 bases). Between the trimmed V and J ends, which lost 4 bases and 2 bases, there was a span of 15 bases. This CDR3 comprises 14 residues. Per germline, CDR1 DFQATT and CDR2 SNEGSKA (reference sequence). In nucleotides, the CDR3 is TGCAGTGCTAATTCCCCCAGGGGAGCCTACGAGCAGTACTTC. Translation: CSANSPRGAYEQYF.

This clonotype was detected only a few times. J is TRBJ1-5 and V is TRBV3-1, with TRBD1 as a possible D gene (5 bases). V dropped 1 base and J dropped 6 bases, with 7 bases sitting between them. Looked up from germline, CDR1 is LGHDT and CDR2 is YNNKEL (reference sequence). The CDR3 runs 13 residues. The CDR3 loop reads CASSQGGVQPQHF. As DNA, the CDR3 is TGTGCCAGCAGCCAAGGGGGCGTTCAGCCCCAGCATTTT. The variable domain in full, with the rest retrieved from reference TRBV3-1 and TRBJ1-5, is DTAVSQTPKYLVTQMGNDKSIKCEQNLGHDTMYWYKQDSKKFLKIMFSYNNKELIINETVPNRFSPKSPDKAHLNLHINSLELGDSAVYFCASSQGGVQPQHFGDGTRLSIL.

The chain carries TRBV4-2 and TRBJ1-1; no reliable D call. Trimming cost V 0 bases and J 4 bases, with 18 bases left between them. The CDR3 has 17 amino acids. Germline lookup yields CDR1 LGHNA and CDR2 YNFKEQ. The CDR3 nucleotides are TGTGCCAGCAGCCAAGATCAATCGGCAGGACGCAGCACTGAAGCTTTCTTT. It specifies CASSQDQSAGRSTEAFF.

About this clonotype: A much larger clone is a single base away; this may be a read error. The conserved phenylalanine or tryptophan normally closing the CDR3 is absent here, so this likely arose from a read error. The V call is TRBV27, the J call TRBJ2-5; D is uncertain. The J call may be faulty, since TRBJ2-7 better matches the DNA end. Germline V gene data show CDR1 as MNHEY and CDR2 as SMNVEV (reference sequence). The CDR3 contains 15 residues. This CDR3 reads CASSLRPSRPYEQYC. The CDR3 DNA is TGTGCCAGCAGTTTAAGGCCTAGTCGCCCGTACGAGCAGTACTGC.

This clonotype was detected only once. The chain couples TRBV6-6 to TRBJ1-5; a weak D match, TRBD1 (5 bases). V lost 6 bases and J lost 0, with 12 bases in between. The CDR3 has 15 amino acids. From germline, CDR1 is MNHNY and CDR2 SVGAGI (reference sequence). The CDR3 DNA follows: TGTGCCAGCAGGTCCTCAGGGTTTAGCAATCAGCCCCAGCATTTT. It translates to CASRSSGFSNQPQHF.

At least ten counts were recorded for this clonotype. The chain employs TRBV20-1 and TRBJ2-3, with 9 bases fitting TRBD1. There are 15 residues in the CDR3. J was trimmed by 1 base and V by 6 bases; bases with no gene match: 8. Germline V CDR1 and CDR2: DFQATT, SNEGSKA (reference sequence). The CDR3 reads CSASGTGYGTDTQYF. The DNA of the CDR3 is TGCAGTGCGTCCGGGACAGGGTACGGCACAGATACGCAGTATTTT.

This clonotype turned up a few times. This chain connects TRBV28 to TRBJ2-4, with 8 positions matching TRBD2. The end of the DNA aligns better with TRBJ2-7, so the J call may be wrong. CDR3 length: 14 amino acids. Germline CDR1 is MDHEN and CDR2 is SYDVKM. Here the CDR3 DNA reads TGTGCCAGCAGGGAGGGCGGGAGGCCTTACGAGCAGTACTTC. Translation gives CASREGGRPYEQYF.

This clonotype was observed a handful of times. This chain uses TRBV3-1 with TRBJ2-6, with D hard to call. The V and J ends lost 0 bases and 5 bases respectively, with 11 bases between them. The germline V gene encodes CDR1 LGHDT and CDR2 YNNKEL (reference sequence). The CDR3 has 16 amino acids. As DNA, the CDR3 is TGTGCCAGCAGCCAAGATGCGAGTTTCTGGGCCAACGTCCTGACTTTC. Protein sequence: CASSQDASFWANVLTF.

V gene TRBV20-1 combines with J gene TRBJ2-7, with 8 nucleotides matching TRBD2. From germline, CDR1 is DFQATT and CDR2 SNEGSKA (reference sequence). The CDR3 length is 14 residues. V lost 3 bases and J lost 4; bases outside the gene matches: 8. CDR3 amino acids: CSARFKRELYEQYF. The CDR3 DNA reads TGCAGTGCTAGGTTCAAGCGGGAGTTATACGAGCAGTACTTC.

The chain combines TRBV5-1 with TRBJ2-3; the D is unclear. The V gene's germline CDR1 is SGHRS and CDR2 YFSETQ. The CDR3 has 13 residues. Trimming pared 1 base from V and 4 bases from J, leaving 7 bases between. The CDR3 protein is CASSLPDSDTQYF. For the CDR3, the DNA is TGCGCCAGCAGCTTGCCGGATTCAGATACGCAGTATTTT. Variable domain in full (rest from reference TRBV5-1 and TRBJ2-3): KAGVTQTPRYLIKTRGQQVTLSCSPISGHRSVSWYQQTPGQGLQFLFEYFSETQRNKGNFPGRFSGRQFSNSRSEMNVSTLELGDSALYLCASSLPDSDTQYFGPGTRLTVL.

This clonotype appeared a few times. This sequence joins TRBV6-5 and TRBJ2-7, with TRBD1 matching over 8 bases. This CDR3 is built from 15 residues. After removal of 6 bases from V and 0 bases from J, the junction contained 7 bases not matched to a gene. The germline gives CDR1 MNHEY, CDR2 SVGAGI. CDR3 sequence reads: CASRPTTGASYEQYF. The CDR3 DNA sequence: TGTGCCAGCAGGCCTACGACAGGGGCCTCCTACGAGCAGTACTTC.

The genes are TRBV18 and TRBJ1-3, with D unresolved. Germline V gene lookup returns CDR1 KGHSH and CDR2 LQKENI. The CDR3 has 16 residues. V shed 3 bases and J shed 0 bases, with 12 bases lying between them. The CDR3 loop reads CASSPDLGYSGNTIYF. For the CDR3, the DNA is TGTGCCAGCTCACCCGATTTGGGGTACTCTGGAAACACCATATATTTT. The variable domain in full, with the rest retrieved from reference TRBV18 and TRBJ1-3, is NAGVMQNPRHLVRRRGQEARLRCSPMKGHSHVYWYRQLPEEGLKFMVYLQKENIIDESGMPKERFSAEFPKEGPSILRIQQVVRGDSAAYFCASSPDLGYSGNTIYFGEGSWLTVV.

As regards this clonotype: The germline gene is not matched at one end of the junction; a read error may be the cause. The chain carries TRBV7-2 and TRBJ2-1; tentative D call: TRBD2 (6 bases). The CDR3 extends over 16 amino acids. Germline CDR1 and CDR2: SGHTA and FQGNSA. This CDR3 reads CAGSLAEMTSYNEQFF. As DNA, the CDR3 is TGTGCCGGCAGCTTAGCGGAGATGACATCCTACAATGAGCAGTTCTTC.

Of note for this clonotype: A much larger clone sits a single nucleotide away, making a read error possible. The gene calls are TRBV6-6 and TRBJ2-1; no clear D gene. The CDR3 sequence is 14 residues long. Looked up from germline, CDR1 is MNHNY and CDR2 is SVGAGI (reference sequence). Trimming took off 2 bases at V and 13 bases at J, with 18 bases between the two ends. DNA of the CDR3: TGTGCCAGCAGTTACGGGTTAATTCAAGAGACCCAGTTCTTC. Amino acids: CASSYGLIQETQFF.

This clonotype has more than one count but fewer than ten. J is TRBJ2-3 and V is TRBV20-1; D possibly corresponds to TRBD2 (6 bases). V shed 3 bases and J shed 3 bases, with 16 bases lying between them. In germline, CDR1 is DFQATT, CDR2 SNEGSKA (reference sequence). The CDR3 spans 15 residues. CDR3 DNA: TGCAGTGCTAGTCGGCGGCAGGAGGGGACAGATACGCAGTATTTT. It yields the protein CSASRRQEGTDTQYF.

J is TRBJ1-2 and V is TRBV7-6, with D perhaps matching TRBD1 (6 bases). The CDR3 runs to 14 residues. Germline CDR1 is SGHVS and CDR2 is FNYEAQ. The V end was cut by 5 bases, the J end by 4 bases, with 14 bases between. CDR3 sequence (DNA): TGTGCCAGCAGCCCATCGGGCAGGGGCTATGGCTACACCTTC. It translates to CASSPSGRGYGYTF.

Note on this clonotype: Possible read error: a much larger clone is one base away. The CDR3 coding sequence is TGTGCCAGCAGCTTACGACTAGCCGATGAGCAGTACTTC. As protein: CASSLRLADEQYF. The genes are TRBV7-2 and TRBJ2-5; TRBD2 matches 7 bases. Germline V gene data show CDR1 as SGHTA and CDR2 as FQGNSA. This CDR3 contains 13 residues. V lost 2 bases and J lost 11; bases outside the gene matches: 8.

The gene calls are TRBV30 and TRBJ1-2; D is uncertain. Germline values: CDR1 GTSNPN, CDR2 SVGIG (reference sequence). The CDR3 has 11 amino acids. The V and J ends lost 2 bases and 4 bases respectively, with 5 bases between them. For the CDR3, the DNA is TGTGCCTGGAGTTGGCTCTATGGCTACACCTTC. Its translation is CAWSWLYGYTF.

CDR3 protein: CASSGYRGGGELFF. For the CDR3, the DNA is TGTGCCAGCAGTGGCTACAGGGGTGGCGGGGAGCTGTTTTTT. The chain joins TRBV27 to TRBJ2-2, with 7 bases identical to TRBD1. This CDR3 is 14 amino acids long. CDR1 is MNHEY, CDR2 SMNVEV, per germline (reference sequence). With 5 bases clipped from V and 7 bases from J, the junction kept 7 bases outside the gene matches.

This clonotype was seen repeatedly, ten times or more. This sequence joins TRBV29-1 and TRBJ1-5; D remains ambiguous. V lost 5 bases, J lost 5 bases, and 13 bases lay in between. CDR1 and CDR2 from the germline V gene are SQVTM and ANQGSEA. CDR3 length equals 13 residues. The CDR3 region is CSVSHGPDQPQHF. CDR3 coding DNA: TGCAGCGTTTCCCACGGCCCTGATCAGCCCCAGCATTTT.

Regarding this clonotype: A much larger clone sits a single nucleotide away, making a read error possible. The genes are TRBV29-1 and TRBJ2-3; D ambiguous. The CDR3 covers 15 residues. In germline, CDR1 is SQVTM, CDR2 ANQGSEA. The DNA for the CDR3 is TGCGGCGTTGAAGTGACCCAGACCCGCACAGATACGCAGTATTTT. Its translation: CGVEVTQTRTDTQYF.

This sequence joins TRBV7-2 and TRBJ2-3, with TRBD2 as a possible D gene (6 bases). V gave up 1 base and J gave up 7 bases, with 15 bases separating them. The CDR3 sequence is 15 residues long. Germline V lookup: CDR1 SGHTA, CDR2 FQGNSA. CDR3 nucleotide sequence: TGTGCCAGCAGCTTAGTCGGGACTCTTGTGAATACGCAGTATTTT. Translated: CASSLVGTLVNTQYF.

In its sample, this clonotype was seen a few times. V gene TRBV2 combines with J gene TRBJ2-1, with D perhaps matching TRBD1 or TRBD2 (5 bases each). This CDR3 region has 11 residues. Trimming shortened V by 11 bases and J by 2 bases, and 7 bases separated the two germline ends. Germline CDR1 is SNHLY and CDR2 is FYNNEI. In DNA, the CDR3 is TGTGCCGGGGGTACCTACAATGAGCAGTTCTTC. Residues: CAGGTYNEQFF.

This clonotype was counted ten times or more. This sequence joins TRBV29-1 and TRBJ2-3, with 8 bases that match TRBD1. This CDR3 is built from 13 residues. CDR1 and CDR2 (germline): SQVTM, ANQGSEA. V was pared by 4 bases and J by 4 bases, with 4 bases of the junction left unmatched. The CDR3 spells CSVGRGPADTQYF. The CDR3, as DNA: TGCAGCGTTGGCAGGGGGCCCGCAGATACGCAGTATTTT.

The chain joins TRBV10-2 to TRBJ2-3; perhaps TRBD1 as D (6 bases). CDR3 size: 17 residues. Trimming cost V 6 bases and J 0 bases, with 19 bases left between them. Germline values: CDR1 WSHSY, CDR2 SAAADI. CDR3 protein: CASSPSHRASSTDTQYF. In nucleotides, the CDR3 is TGCGCCAGCAGCCCCTCCCACAGGGCCTCTAGCACAGATACGCAGTATTTT.

The chain recombines TRBV5-8 with TRBJ2-7, with a possible D match to TRBD2 (6 bases). The CDR3 has 14 amino acids. Trimming took off 2 bases at V and 6 bases at J, with 15 bases between the two ends. Germline loops: CDR1 SGHTS, CDR2 YDEGEE. CDR3 bases: TGTGCCAGCAGCTTTTTAGGAGGGGTGAGCGAGCAGTACTTC. As protein: CASSFLGGVSEQYF.

In the case of this clonotype: A much bigger clone sits one base away, suggesting this may be a read error. The CDR3 coding sequence is TGTACCAGCAGCTTAGTCGGCAACTACAATGAGCAGTTCTTC. Translating gives CTSSLVGNYNEQFF. J is TRBJ2-1 and V is TRBV11-1; D call uncertain. The germline V gene encodes CDR1 SGHAT and CDR2 FQDESV (reference sequence). The CDR3 totals 14 residues.

The CDR3 DNA is TGTGCCAGCAGTTTAAGAACAGGGGGGAACAATGAGCAGTACTTC. It encodes CASSLRTGGNNEQYF. This chain uses TRBV27 with TRBJ2-5, with 8 bases aligning to TRBD1. Germline loops: CDR1 MNHEY, CDR2 SMNVEV (reference sequence). The CDR3 length is 15 residues. J lost 11 bases, V lost 2 bases, and 13 bases had no gene match.